Following are 18 T cell receptor beta chains from one sample sequenced in a study of cytomegalovirus exposure and HLA in healthy donors. The PCR made use of 60 Vbeta and 13 Jbeta primers. The data were produced by immunoSEQ multiplex PCR, yet TCRdb's version contains in-frame clones alone and is incomplete. The listing records 95,000 to 150,000 clones. Input material: PBMCs. The receptors here all came from a man aged 18 to 29 in good health and CMV-seronegative.

This chain uses TRBV12-2 with TRBJ1-3. TRBV12-2 counts as a pseudogene. This CDR3 contains 15 residues. The CDR3 DNA is TGTGCAAGTCGTCAATATCGGGACTCTGGAAACACCATATATTTT. Protein: CASRQYRDSGNTIYF.

The V and J genes are TRBV9 and TRBJ2-1; 7 nucleotides align to TRBD2. Germline V gene data show CDR1 as SGDLS and CDR2 as YYNGEE. With 0 bases clipped from V and 6 bases from J, the junction kept 9 bases outside the gene matches. This CDR3 comprises 16 residues. CDR3 coding DNA: TGTGCCAGCAGCGTAGCTCTTAGGGGACTACCCAATGAGCAGTTCTTC. Protein: CASSVALRGLPNEQFF.

V and J are TRBV2 and TRBJ2-2; the match to TRBD1 covers 7 bases. The CDR3 is made up of 15 amino acids. The germline gives CDR1 SNHLY, CDR2 FYNNEI. V lost 6 bases, J lost 4 bases, and 8 bases stayed unmatched. In DNA form, the CDR3 reads TGTGCCAGCAGGCTTCAGGGGGTCGTCACCGGGGAGCTGTTTTTT. This gives the protein CASRLQGVVTGELFF.

The chain joins TRBV7-9 to TRBJ1-1, with 7 bases matching TRBD1. The ends lost 3 bases at V and 1 base at J; junction bases unmatched: 5. This CDR3 has 15 amino acids. Germline CDR1 SEHNR, CDR2 FQNEAQ (reference sequence). CDR3 bases: TGTGCCAGCAGCTTTCAGGGGGGTGCGAACACTGAAGCTTTCTTT. Its translation: CASSFQGGANTEAFF.

V is TRBV5-1 and J is TRBJ1-5, with TRBD1 identical over 9 bases. J gave up 8 bases and V 0 bases, and 12 bases lay outside the gene matches. Per the germline V gene, CDR1 is SGHRS and CDR2 is YFSETQ. The CDR3 length is 17 residues. The CDR3 protein is CASSLGGQGPLGEPQHF. The CDR3, as DNA: TGCGCCAGCAGCTTGGGGGGACAGGGACCCCTCGGGGAGCCCCAGCATTTT. Using reference TRBV5-1 and TRBJ1-5 for the parts outside the CDR3, the full variable domain is KAGVTQTPRYLIKTRGQQVTLSCSPISGHRSVSWYQQTPGQGLQFLFEYFSETQRNKGNFPGRFSGRQFSNSRSEMNVSTLELGDSALYLCASSLGGQGPLGEPQHFGDGTRLSIL.

The chain links TRBV6-5 to TRBJ2-7, with D perhaps matching TRBD1 (6 bases). The length of the CDR3 is 13 residues. CDR1 is MNHEY and CDR2 is SVGAGI in the germline V gene. DNA of the CDR3: TGTAGCCGAGCCGGGGACAAGGCTTACGAGCAGTACTTC. Encoded protein: CSRAGDKAYEQYF.

The rearrangement joins TRBV6-5 to TRBJ2-5; possible D gene TRBD2, 6 bases. Germline V gene sequence: CDR1 MNHEY, CDR2 SVGAGI. V was shortened by 5 bases and J by 3 bases, with 13 bases between the two germline ends. The CDR3 length is 14 residues. This chain's CDR3 is CASSEVGGEETQYF. For the CDR3, the DNA is TGTGCCAGCAGTGAAGTAGGCGGGGAAGAGACCCAGTACTTC.

This chain uses TRBV4-1 with TRBJ2-1, with TRBD1 matching 8 bases. Germline assignment: CDR1 MGHRA and CDR2 YSYEKL. The CDR3 contains 17 residues. Losses at the gene ends were 0 bases for V and 0 bases for J; bases not matched to a gene: 4. In nucleotides, the CDR3 is TGCGCCAGCAGCCAAGATAGGACAGGGAGCTCCTACAATGAGCAGTTCTTC. It encodes CASSQDRTGSSYNEQFF.

This sequence joins TRBV5-1 and TRBJ1-6; D remains ambiguous. Germline CDR1 and CDR2: SGHRS and YFSETQ. With 3 bases removed from V and 7 bases from J, the gap between germline ends came to 14 bases. The CDR3 is made up of 15 amino acids. This CDR3 is CASSSFGSGNSPLHF. The CDR3 nucleotides are TGCGCCAGCAGCTCCTTTGGGAGCGGCAATTCACCCCTCCACTTT. Supplemented by reference TRBV5-1 and TRBJ1-6, the full variable domain reads KAGVTQTPRYLIKTRGQQVTLSCSPISGHRSVSWYQQTPGQGLQFLFEYFSETQRNKGNFPGRFSGRQFSNSRSEMNVSTLELGDSALYLCASSSFGSGNSPLHFGNGTRLTVT.

V usage is TRBV27 and J usage is TRBJ1-1, with a weak D call TRBD1 (5 bases). CDR3 size: 16 residues. The V end lost 5 bases, the J end lost 0 bases, and 16 bases lay between the germline ends. Germline assignment: CDR1 MNHEY and CDR2 SMNVEV (reference sequence). The CDR3 DNA follows: TGTGCCAGCAGTCCTCTACCTGACAGAGTGAACACTGAAGCTTTCTTT. Amino acid sequence: CASSPLPDRVNTEAFF.

The gene calls are TRBV18 and TRBJ1-2, with D maybe TRBD1 (6 bases). CDR1 is KGHSH, CDR2 LQKENI, per germline. Trimming removed 3 bases from V and 8 bases from J, with 22 bases in between. The CDR3 has 16 amino acids. The CDR3 DNA is TGTGCCAGCTCACCGGGTACTCGGGACATCCTCTTGGGCTACACCTTC. It is translated as CASSPGTRDILLGYTF.

The chain links TRBV30 to TRBJ1-3; tentative D call: TRBD1 (6 bases). Deletions cut 7 bases from V and 3 bases from J, with 16 bases between. Per germline, CDR1 GTSNPN and CDR2 SVGIG (reference sequence). This CDR3 has 14 amino acids. CDR3 bases: TGTGCCTCTAACCGTCACAGGGTTGGAAACACCATATATTTT. It encodes CASNRHRVGNTIYF.

DNA of the CDR3: TGTGCCAGCGGACAGGGACAGGCTTTACTGGGTTCACCCCTCCACTTT. It translates to CASGQGQALLGSPLHF. J is TRBJ1-6 and V is TRBV5-4; 8 bases agree with TRBD1. The junction had 15 bases not matched to a gene; V was cut back by 7 bases and J by 9 bases. Germline V lookup: CDR1 SGHNT, CDR2 YYREEE (reference sequence). CDR3 length: 16 amino acids.

V usage is TRBV6-1 and J usage is TRBJ2-7; D is unclear. This CDR3 has 13 amino acids. V lost 4 bases, J lost 4 bases, and 11 bases lay in between. Germline V gene sequence: CDR1 MNHNS, CDR2 SASEGT. CDR3 coding DNA: TGTGCCAGCAGTGTGGCCAATGCTTACGAGCAGTACTTC. This translates into CASSVANAYEQYF.

The chain recombines TRBV7-8 with TRBJ1-6; 7 nucleotides agree with TRBD1. Trimming took 5 bases from V and 0 from J; bases not matched to a gene: 4. CDR1 and CDR2 from the germline V gene are SGHVS and FQNEAQ. This CDR3 contains 16 residues. The CDR3: CASSLRDSSYNSPLHF. CDR3 DNA: TGTGCCAGCAGCCTCCGGGACAGCTCCTATAATTCACCCCTCCACTTT.

The chain carries TRBV6-1 and TRBJ1-1, with TRBD1 matching over 10 bases. There are 15 residues in the CDR3. From germline, CDR1 is MNHNS and CDR2 SASEGT. J lost 2 bases, V lost 5 bases, and 5 bases had no gene match. CDR3 bases: TGTGCCAGCAGTTCAAGACAGGGGGCAAACACTGAAGCTTTCTTT. Encoded protein: CASSSRQGANTEAFF.

V usage is TRBV15 and J usage is TRBJ2-5; TRBD2 aligns across 8 bases. There are 16 residues in the CDR3. After removal of 2 bases from V and 4 bases from J, the junction contained 9 bases not matched to a gene. Germline V gene data show CDR1 as LNHNV and CDR2 as YYDKDF (reference sequence). The CDR3 region is CATSRTGPGGIETQYF. The CDR3 DNA reads as TGTGCCACCAGCAGAACGGGACCGGGGGGGATAGAGACCCAGTACTTC.

The J gene is TRBJ1-6, the V gene TRBV2, with D possibly TRBD1 on 5 matching bases. V dropped 8 bases and J dropped 11 bases, with 13 bases sitting between them. The germline gives CDR1 SNHLY, CDR2 FYNNEI. The CDR3 consists of 12 residues. The chain's CDR3 is CASVRENPPLHF. In nucleotides, the CDR3 is TGTGCCAGCGTCAGGGAAAACCCACCCCTCCACTTT.